This T cell receptor (beta chain) derives from a study of T-cell memory formation after mild COVID-19. Findings of the study overall: Several responding clones turned up in pre-infection memory, indicating that cross-reactive memory may have taken part.

With respect to this clonotype: The target antigen is unknown.

TCRdb itself ran the 5' RACE reads through MiXCR, one entry per CDR3 protein. The data contain about 420,000 distinct CDR3 sequences, around a quarter of them singletons. The source is an adult woman who had mild COVID-19 (a few samples of this study predate the infection). Cell type and time point are not known. The source material was PBMCs or a T cell subset sorted from them (not recorded which).

In nucleotides, the CDR3 is TGTGCCAGCAACCCCACTCCGGTCACTGAAGCTTTCTTT. This encodes CASNPTPVTEAFF. V usage is TRBV12-3 or TRBV12-4 and J usage is TRBJ1-1; D unresolved. The CDR3 sequence is 13 residues long. The V end lost 7 bases, the J end lost 4 bases, and 13 bases lay between the germline ends.